The entry below gives a single TCR beta chain sequence along with its context. The antigen it binds to is not known. Base qualities are not recorded, but no much larger clone differs from it by a single base. Library method: 5' RACE. The listed sequencing device is Illumina HiSeq 2500. A second PCR of roughly 6 to 12 cycles was performed with a sample-barcoded 5' primer and a J-beta primer mix. A unique molecular identifier was introduced onto each TCR beta cDNA molecule by a template-switch 5' adaptor carrying 12 random nucleotides. Each sample yielded at least 2.5 million CDR3-containing paired-end reads. The Mint cDNA synthesis kit, primed by a TRBC-specific oligonucleotide, was used to synthesize first-strand cDNA from all RNA. All cDNA was treated with uracil-DNA glycosylase and then went through a first 18-cycle PCR with the universal primers M1SS and BC2_uni_R. On the authors' methods: For normalization, 1 million high-quality reads were randomly selected from each sample, with every read carrying a distinct molecular identifier. Reads sharing molecular identifiers were discarded rather than binned into consensus sequences. MiTCR, set to a Q25 quality threshold and the strictest error-elimination algorithm, was used for CDR3 identification, clonotype clustering and error correction. A nonparametric unseen species model with Euler transformation was used to estimate lower-bound total TCR beta diversity. The raw public data were reprocessed by TCRdb itself: fastp quality trimming at Q25, MiXCR clonotype calling, in-frame beta chains only. Each CDR3 protein gets just one entry, which takes the most common genes and DNA from the rows behind it. TCRdb's processing, not the authors' own work, is the source of the V and J calls. The sample yields some 1.6 million distinct CDR3 sequences; about 31% were counted once. The ten biggest clones cover 11% of the sample.

Donors were a few dozen systemically healthy Caucasian individuals from Russia aged 6 to 90 years. About 9.8 milliliters of peripheral blood were drawn from each donor into EDTA-treated Vacutainer tubes. Ficoll-Paque density-gradient centrifugation was used to isolate PBMCs, with at least 6.5 million per sample. Trizol reagent was used to extract total RNA from the PBMCs, yielding at least 5 micrograms per sample. For every donor, flow cytometry on a PBMC aliquot measured the percentage of naive CD45RAhigh/CD27high T cells. V drops 5 bases and J drops 3 bases, leaving 14 bases in between. The CDR3 starts with the cysteine, ends with the phenylalanine, and has 15 residues. Just CDR3 DNA is preserved here, 45 bases in frame from base 1. CDR1 and CDR2 are drawn from the germline V gene: SGHVS, FQNEAQ. The data derive from a study of blood T cells in healthy people across ages (dated by TCRdb to the mid-2010s). Regarding the study in general: In model experiments, roughly one uniquely barcoded TCR beta cDNA molecule per two T cells was captured by template switching. Four age groups were formed from the donors: young (average roughly 16 years), middle-aged (just under 40), aged (roughly 58) and long-lived (roughly 81). For two donors (one aged 18 to 29 and one aged 80 or older), the study analyzed two additional independent replicas of 1 million unique cDNA reads from the same blood draw. Using deep sequencing normalized with unique cDNA molecular identifiers, the study measured how TCR beta repertoire diversity changes with age. To avoid experimental bias, donors of different ages were spread randomly across the sequencing lanes.

Study-level results and caveats: Because donor CMV infection status was unknown, age-related changes in expanded clonotypes were potentially confounded. Conclusive comparison of naive and antigen-experienced compartments was prevented by the profiling of bulk unsorted PBMCs. Compared with the aged group, the long-lived group had more naive CD4+ T cells, fewer expanded clones and increased TCR diversity, suggesting age selection. Observed TCR beta diversity correlated strongly with the percentage of naive T cells measured by flow cytometry. Estimates of total diversity based on one million sequenced T cells were regarded as lower bounds and as underestimates. As age increased, observed TCR beta diversity per million T cells dropped in a roughly linear way, and a significant reduction was already evident by age roughly 40.

The sequenced sample consisted of blood. This TCR derives from a woman in her twenties or thirties in good health. The chain joins TRBV7-8 to TRBJ1-5, with TRBD1 tentatively as D gene (5 bases match). The CDR3 amino acid sequence is: CASSLKTDPNQPQHF. At the DNA level, the sequence is TGTGCCAGCAGCCTTAAGACAGACCCCAATCAGCCCCAGCATTTT. The variable domain in full, with residues beyond the CDR3 obtained from the reference TRBV7-8 and TRBJ1-5 genes, is GAGVSQSPRYKVAKRGQDVALRCDPISGHVSLFWYQQALGQGPEFLTYFQNEAQLDKSGLPSDRFFAERPEGSVSTLKIQRTQQEDSAVYLCASSLKTDPNQPQHFGDGTRLSIL.